The sequence of this T cell receptor (beta chain) was determined in a study of T cell responses to AZD1222 COVID-19 vaccine. This clone came up a few times. What it recognizes is unknown. Likely a read error: the CDR3 ends without its conserved phenylalanine or tryptophan. It is unclear where the CDR3 begins or ends on the DNA, so no DNA is shown, and the CDR3 is as TCRdb lists it. The data were produced by immunoSEQ multiplex PCR, yet TCRdb's version contains in-frame clones alone and is incomplete. The sample consists of 150,000 to 200,000 clones, about 91% of them appearing once. Notes on the study in general: Epitopes outside B.1.351 and B.1.1.7 mutated regions reportedly drew nearly half of spike TCRs.

Including both end residues, the CDR3 is 10 amino acids long. Germline V gene data show CDR1 as SEHNR and CDR2 as FQNEAQ (reference sequence). The sequenced sample was peripheral blood, obtained 28 days after the second AZD1222 dose. This chain links TRBV7-9 with TRBJ1-2. This TCR was recovered from an adult who received the AZD1222 COVID-19 vaccine. CDR3 in amino acids: CASSAGLHFG.